This TCR beta chain originates from a study of cytomegalovirus exposure and HLA in healthy donors. The V end was cut by 10 bases, the J end by 3 bases, with 12 bases between. The germline CDR1 and CDR2 sequences are LNHDA and SQIVND (reference sequence). The CDR3 is 12 residues long. Measured with immunoSEQ multiplex PCR; TCRdb has only the in-frame clones, and not every one. The sample lists 150,000 to 200,000 clones, 86% occurring once. This TCR came from a young woman in good health and CMV-seronegative. J is TRBJ1-2 and V is TRBV19, with a possible D match to TRBD1 (5 bases). The sample consisted of PBMCs. In DNA form, the CDR3 reads TGTGCCACGGGGGAGGACTACTATGGCTACACCTTC. Protein sequence: CATGEDYYGYTF.